This TCR beta chain was identified during a study of metastatic and nonmetastatic thyroid tumors. As for the study in general: Both malignant and benign thyroid patients supplied peripheral blood and tumor or nodule tissue samples, across which the repertoires of these patients were then compared.

None of the patients had undergone any treatment ahead of thyroid surgery. TCRdb re-called the PCR reads via MiXCR. The data show 22,000 or so clones, under 30% seen once. Trimming took 5 bases from V and 4 from J, leaving 13 bases between them. The CDR3 sequence is 13 residues long. The germline V gene encodes CDR1 SGHKS and CDR2 YYEKEE (reference sequence). This clone has at least ten counts. Sequencing used blood. This TCR was sampled from a male donor with papillary thyroid cancer or a benign thyroid nodule (not recorded which). Some clones in this sample may be carry-over from other donors' samples. The chain couples TRBV5-5 to TRBJ2-7, with a weak D call TRBD2 (5 bases). CDR3 nucleotide sequence: TGTGCCAGCAGTCTGGGAGCAGGTTACGAGCAGTACTTC. Translating it yields CASSLGAGYEQYF.